This T cell receptor beta chain was sequenced for a study of Ad26.COV2.S vaccination and SARS-CoV-2 variants. Of note for this clone: Its antigen is unknown.

The study, taken as a whole, reports: Researchers cautioned that TCR breadth and depth analyses may have underestimated total T cell responses. It was reported that spike-specific CD8+ and CD4+ T cell responses were substantially broad after vaccination. Participants given vaccine showed non-spike TCR breadth similar to that of placebo recipients.

The repertoire was sequenced with immunoSEQ multiplex PCR; TCRdb's copy has only in-frame clones and lacks some. Of 350,000 to 450,000 clones listed, under 95% are singletons. Material: peripheral blood, obtained after recovery from COVID-19. This clonotype originated in a human donor who had recovered from COVID-19.

The CDR3: CASSPSSGTDTQYF. CDR3 nucleotides: TGTGCCAGCAGTCCCTCATCCGGTACAGATACGCAGTATTTT. The J gene is TRBJ2-3, the V gene TRBV6-2 or TRBV6-3; D call uncertain. The CDR3 has 14 amino acids. CDR1 is MNHEY, CDR2 SVGEGT, per germline. The ends were cut back, 5 bases at V and 3 bases at J, with 12 bases in the middle.